This passage covers 7 T cell receptor beta chains from one sample sequenced in a study of blood T cells in healthy people across ages. For the second PCR, which ran for about 6 to 11 cycles, a sample-barcoded 5' primer and a J-beta primer mix were used. TCRdb re-called the 5' RACE reads through MiXCR, storing one row per CDR3 protein. This sample has 250,000 to 300,000 distinct CDR3 sequences; roughly 29% occur once, and the top ten carry 25% to 30%. Sequenced input: blood. These receptors all stem from a woman between 65 and 79 years old in good health.

The J gene is TRBJ2-7, the V gene TRBV6-6; 7 positions agree with TRBD2. This CDR3 is built from 15 residues. Germline lookup yields CDR1 MNHNY and CDR2 SVGAGI (reference sequence). V lost 4 bases, J lost 6 bases, and 12 bases stayed unmatched. The CDR3 DNA is TGTGCCAGCAGTTTCATTGGACTAGTAAACCCCGAGCAGTACTTC. As protein: CASSFIGLVNPEQYF.

This clonotype was observed a handful of times. The chain links TRBV20-1 to TRBJ1-1, with 7 bases identical to TRBD1. The CDR3 sequence is 15 residues long. Trimming took 1 base from V and 2 from J; bases not matched to a gene: 7. Germline assignment: CDR1 DFQATT and CDR2 SNEGSKA (reference sequence). CDR3 residues: CSARVWQGENTEAFF. In DNA form, the CDR3 reads TGCAGTGCTAGAGTTTGGCAGGGGGAAAACACTGAAGCTTTCTTT.

The rearrangement links TRBV29-1 to TRBJ2-4; D may match TRBD1 or TRBD2 (6 bases each). This CDR3 region has 17 residues. Germline-derived CDR1 and CDR2 are SQVTM and ANQGSEA. V was pared by 7 bases and J by 1 base, with 23 bases between. The CDR3 coding sequence is TGCAGCGCCCGGGACGGGGGCGACTACTCGGCCAAAAACATTCAGTACTTC. Translating it yields CSARDGGDYSAKNIQYF.

J is TRBJ2-7 and V is TRBV7-2, with 15 bases fitting TRBD2. From germline, CDR1 is SGHTA and CDR2 FQGNSA. This CDR3 contains 18 residues. V shed 4 bases and J 4 bases; nucleotides not matched to a gene: 11. In DNA form, the CDR3 reads TGTGCCAGCAGCTCATCCGACGGGACTAGCGGGAGGACTTACGAGCAGTACTTC. Translated: CASSSSDGTSGRTYEQYF.

At least ten counts were recorded for this clonotype. The gene calls are TRBV9 and TRBJ2-3; TRBD2 matches at 8 bases. The CDR3 loop spans 17 amino acids. V was clipped by 3 bases and J by 1 base; unmatched bases: 10. From germline, CDR1 is SGDLS and CDR2 YYNGEE. DNA for the CDR3: TGTGCCAGCAGCGCCCGAGCGGGAGAGGGGGGCACAGATACGCAGTATTTT. Amino acid sequence: CASSARAGEGGTDTQYF.

The rearrangement uses TRBV20-1 and TRBJ2-4, with D perhaps TRBD1 (6 bases). CDR3 length: 15 residues. Germline values: CDR1 DFQATT, CDR2 SNEGSKA (reference sequence). V was clipped by 0 bases and J by 2 bases, with 11 bases between them. This chain's CDR3 is CSARDGGGSKNIQYF. CDR3 DNA sequence: TGCAGTGCTAGAGATGGGGGCGGGTCCAAAAACATTCAGTACTTC.

The chain is built from TRBV24-1 and TRBJ2-1; 8 positions agree with TRBD2. Unmatched junction bases numbered 17, after V lost 3 bases and J lost 8 bases. Germline V lookup: CDR1 KGHDR, CDR2 SFDVKD. This CDR3 spans 18 amino acids. Here the CDR3 DNA reads TGTGCCACCAGTGATCCTACCCCCTCTAGCGGGCTAAAGCATGAGCAGTTCTTC. Its translation is CATSDPTPSSGLKHEQFF.